This TCR beta chain comes out of a study of OX40 agonist ivuxolimab in advanced cancers. Trimming stripped 5 bases from V and 2 bases from J, with 7 bases between. The length of the CDR3 is 14 residues. CDR1 MGHRA and CDR2 YSYEKL come from the germline V gene. Sequencing used immunoSEQ multiplex PCR; TCRdb keeps in-frame clones, though not all of them. Of tens of thousands of clones detected, about 87% appear once; the ten largest clones hold approximately 5%. The chain links TRBV4-1 to TRBJ2-6; D unclear. The sequence derives from an adult with an advanced solid tumor such as melanoma, head and neck, liver or kidney cancer. The starting material was CD4+ or CD8+ T cells sorted from blood, obtained in a trial of the OX40 agonist ivuxolimab. CDR3 sequence reads: CASSGDTGANVLTF. CDR3 coding DNA: TGCGCCAGCAGCGGAGATACTGGGGCCAACGTCCTGACTTTC.